These T cell receptor beta chains were read from a single sample in a study of spatial heterogeneity in lung cancer. TCRdb reprocessed the 5' RACE reads with MiXCR, giving one entry per CDR3 protein. The sample shows more than 95,000 distinct CDR3 sequences, 10% to 15% of them seen only once. The specimen was PBMCs, collected at follow-up. The receptors here all came from a male donor with early-stage non-small cell lung cancer. CDR3s include the opening cysteine and the closing phenylalanine or tryptophan. D genes are given only for firm matches. Not every row has a clone size; where given, it reads once, few, many or a size class.

J gene,V gene,clone size,D gene,CDR3 DNA,CDR3 protein
TRBJ2-5,TRBV20-1,many,TRBD1,TGCAGTGCTAGAGATGACAGGGGGTTTGAGACCCAGTACTTC,CSARDDRGFETQYF
TRBJ1-2,TRBV11-2,many,-,TGTGCCAGCAGCCAGCGCGTTCCGAGGCCAGGGACCTATGGCTACACCTTC,CASSQRVPRPGTYGYTF
TRBJ2-3,TRBV3-1,-,TRBD2,TGTGCCAGCAGCCGACTAGCCACAGATACGCAGTATTTT,CASSRLATDTQYF
TRBJ1-6,TRBV9,-,-,TGTGCCAGCAGCGTGGAGTTAAGAGGCAATTCACCCCTCCACTTT,CASSVELRGNSPLHF
TRBJ2-2,TRBV7-2,-,-,TGTGCCAGCAGCTTACCCGGGGGAACCGGGGAGCTGTTTTTT,CASSLPGGTGELFF
TRBJ2-7,TRBV4-2,many,TRBD1,TGTGCCAGCAGCCAAGTATGGACAGGGAAGAACGAGCAGTACTTC,CASSQVWTGKNEQYF
TRBJ2-1,TRBV29-1,many,TRBD2,TGCAGCGTTGAAGCGGGGGGTAAGAATGAGCAGTTCTTC,CSVEAGGKNEQFF
TRBJ2-5,TRBV28,many,TRBD1,TGTGCCAGCAGTTATATGGTTGAGGCAGGGGGTAAGGAGACCCAGTACTTC,CASSYMVEAGGKETQYF
TRBJ2-2,TRBV7-2,few,-,TGTGCCAGCAGCAAGCGGACCGACCTTAGCACCGGGGAGCTGTTTTTT,CASSKRTDLSTGELFF
TRBJ1-1,TRBV12-3/TRBV12-4,-,TRBD1,TGTGCCAGCCAACAGGACAGGCCAAACACTGCAGCTTTCTTT,CASQQDRPNTAAFF
TRBJ2-7,TRBV25-1,few,-,TGTGCCAGCATGGAGGGGGACAGAACTGAGCAGTACTTC,CASMEGDRTEQYF
TRBJ2-7,TRBV28,many,TRBD1,TGTGCCAGCAGTCCTCCAGGGGGCACTAACTACGAGCAGTACTTC,CASSPPGGTNYEQYF
TRBJ2-7,TRBV9,many,-,TGTGCCAGCAGCGTAGGGGGCGAGGGCCAGCAGTACTTC,CASSVGGEGQQYF
TRBJ1-5,TRBV20-1,few,-,TGCAGTGCTAGAGCCGGGGGGAGCGGCAATCAGCCCCAGCATTTT,CSARAGGSGNQPQHF
TRBJ2-5,TRBV29-1,few,-,TGCAGCGTTGTCGTGGGATACGAGACCCAGTACTTC,CSVVVGYETQYF
TRBJ2-3,TRBV10-1,many,-,TGCGCCAGCAGTTCCTCCGTGGCGGGCACAGATACGCAGTATTTT,CASSSSVAGTDTQYF
TRBJ2-3,TRBV7-9,many,TRBD2,TGTGCCAGCAGCTTAGGAAGCGGGGGGGCAGATACGCAGTATTTT,CASSLGSGGADTQYF
TRBJ2-3,TRBV6-5,few,TRBD1,TGTGCCAGCAGGAGGACAGGGGGCACAGATACGCAGTATTTT,CASRRTGGTDTQYF
TRBJ2-1,TRBV7-2,few,-,TGTGCCAGCAGCCCTGAGGGGTGGAGTGAGCAGTTCTTC,CASSPEGWSEQFF
TRBJ2-3,TRBV20-1,-,-,TGCAGTGCCGCACGACATTCAGGGGCTACAGATACGCAGTATTTT,CSAARHSGATDTQYF
TRBJ2-2,TRBV9,-,-,TGTGCCAGCAGCGTAGCTGGGGTTCAGAACACCGGGGAGCTGTTTTTT,CASSVAGVQNTGELFF
TRBJ2-5,TRBV6-1,few,TRBD1,TGTGCCAGCAGTGGGACAGGTGAAGAGACCCAGTACTTC,CASSGTGEETQYF
TRBJ1-3,TRBV7-9,-,-,TGTGCCAGCAGCCCGTACCCCGGAGACTCTGGAAACACCATATATTTT,CASSPYPGDSGNTIYF
TRBJ2-3,TRBV24-1,-,TRBD2,TGTGCCACCTCAACTAGCGGGGGGGCAGATACGCAGTATTTT,CATSTSGGADTQYF
TRBJ1-5,TRBV30,-,-,TGTGCCTGGAGTGAGAACAGGGAGAGGGGTTATAGCAATCAGCCCCAGCATTTT,CAWSENRERGYSNQPQHF
TRBJ1-2,TRBV28,many,-,TGTGCCAGCAGTTTCGGGGGGATTCTGTATGGCTACACCTTC,CASSFGGILYGYTF
TRBJ2-3,TRBV5-1,-,-,TGCGCCAGCAGCACGGGGACAACAGATACGCAGTATTTT,CASSTGTTDTQYF
TRBJ1-1,TRBV3-1,-,-,TGTGCCAGCAGCAAGAACTCAGGGCACACTGAAGCTTTCTTT,CASSKNSGHTEAFF
TRBJ1-1,TRBV6-5,-,-,TGTGCCAGCAGTTACTCTGTGGCGTTGAACACTGAAGCTTTCTTT,CASSYSVALNTEAFF
TRBJ2-3,TRBV7-9,-,TRBD2,TGTGCCAGCAGCCCTCCGGGACTAGCGGGGGCCCGGGATACGCAGTATTTT,CASSPPGLAGARDTQYF
TRBJ2-7,TRBV11-3,-,-,TGTGCCAGCAGCTTTATGGACAGACCCTACGAGCAGTACTTC,CASSFMDRPYEQYF
TRBJ2-7,TRBV20-1,many,-,TGCAGTGCTCCCGACCCCTTCTCCTACGAGCAGTACTTC,CSAPDPFSYEQYF